What follows is one T cell receptor (beta chain) and its context. The table lists this clone with a few counts. Its antigen specificity is not known. Base quality data are lacking; no much larger clone is found one base away. V gives up 0 bases and J gives up 0 bases, and the segment between their germline ends measures 3 bases. Based on the germline V gene, the CDR1 and CDR2 sequences are SGHRS and YFSETQ. There are 13 amino acids in the CDR3, from cysteine to phenylalanine inclusive. Only CDR3 DNA remains: 39 bases, in frame from the first base. This sample is part of a study of metastatic and nonmetastatic thyroid tumors (dated by TCRdb to 2018 to 2021). With respect to the entire study: Repertoires were compared across peripheral blood and tumor or nodule tissue samples from malignant and benign thyroid patients. Summary of the overall study and its limitations: TCR beta diversity was reported as significantly higher in malignant tumors than in benign nodules, in both blood and tumor samples.

No patient had received any treatment before thyroid surgery. Using T-cell receptor beta sequencing, the study looked back at clinical samples from patients collected from about 2011 to 2019. The library came from PCR. The sequencer was an Illumina HiSeq 4000. High-throughput sequencing was used to profile the CDR3 region of the TCR beta-chain in every patient. Concerning the study's data processing: The researchers built a classifier to tell apart papillary thyroid cancer patients with distant metastasis, based on CDR3 differences among clinicopathological groups. Repertoire diversity was assessed with the Shannon index, and tumor-blood repertoire similarity with the Morisita-Horn index. TCRdb's own reprocessing of the public reads used fastp at Q25 and MiXCR and kept productive beta chains. It is TCRdb's table, rather than the study itself, that gives the V and J calls and clone size. This sample lists almost 35,000 clones; under 40% were detected once. In total, the top ten clones hold approximately 22% of the sample.

The sequencing input was tumor tissue. The chain was built from TRBV5-1 and TRBJ1-2, with no reliable assignment of the D segment. The receptor comes from a female donor with papillary thyroid cancer or a benign thyroid nodule (not recorded which). Some clones in this sample may be carry-over from other donors' samples. Here is the DNA: TGCGCCAGCAGCTTGGACGCTAACTATGGCTACACCTTC. It specifies CASSLDANYGYTF.